This T cell receptor (beta chain) is drawn from a study of shared clonotypes between healthy human individuals. In the study overall: Samples came from a couple of female and three male donors aged 18 to 49.

This CDR3 comprises 14 residues. V lost 1 base, J lost 2 bases, and 8 bases lay in between. The germline CDR1 and CDR2 sequences are SGHTA and FQGNSA. Within Nashville, Tennessee resided all donors, each a Caucasian adult. This table comes from immunoSEQ multiplex PCR, and its TCRdb copy is limited to in-frame clones, with some not included. The repertoire holds 1,500,000 or so clones, with 97% to 99% as singletons. Sequenced: naive CD4+ T cells sorted from blood. Subset specified: CD45RA+ positively selected. J is TRBJ1-1 and V is TRBV7-2; D is unresolved. This sequence was found in a man aged 30 to 39 in good health. The CDR3 is CASSLVRLNTEAFF. The CDR3 nucleotides read TGTGCCAGCAGCTTAGTCCGCCTTAACACTGAAGCTTTCTTT.